This passage covers 15 T cell receptor beta chains from one sample sequenced in a study of CD4 T cells in relation to SARS-CoV-2 and coronaviruses. CD4+ T cells from unexposed donors were obtained before the COVID-19 pandemic (2011-2018). Using immunoSEQ multiplex PCR, the repertoire was profiled, and TCRdb retains in-frame clones only, with some absent. The table lists just under 65,000 clones, approximately 94% of them singletons, with 0.13% to 0.15% in the top ten. Sequenced: naive CD4+ T cells from PBMCs. Noted subset: naive CD4+ T cells isolated by negative enrichment. Source of these receptors: a human donor in good health.

The V gene is TRBV27, the J gene TRBJ2-1; tentative D call: TRBD2 (5 bases). This CDR3 region has 13 residues. The V end was cut by 4 bases, the J end by 10 bases, with 14 bases between. Germline CDR1 and CDR2: MNHEY and SMNVEV (reference sequence). This CDR3 reads CASSSDWNYEQFF. Here the CDR3 DNA reads TGTGCCAGCAGTTCGGACTGGAACTACGAGCAGTTCTTC.

This clone was seen once. This chain links TRBV11-3 with TRBJ2-1; D possibly corresponds to TRBD2 (5 bases). Germline CDR1 is SGHNT and CDR2 is YENEEA. This CDR3 is 13 amino acids long. V lost 5 bases to trimming and J lost 6 bases, with 11 bases between them. This CDR3 reads CASSPGRGNEQFF. The CDR3 DNA reads as TGTGCCAGCAGCCCAGGACGGGGCAATGAGCAGTTCTTC.

This sequence joins TRBV6-5 and TRBJ2-1, with 8 bases matching TRBD1. The CDR3 is made up of 15 amino acids. In germline, CDR1 is MNHEY, CDR2 SVGAGI. J lost 2 bases, V lost 2 bases, and 2 bases had no gene match. CDR3 sequence reads: CASSYDRGPYNEQFF. As DNA, the CDR3 is TGTGCCAGCAGTTACGACAGGGGCCCCTACAATGAGCAGTTCTTC.

This chain joins TRBV28 and TRBJ2-7, with 8 nucleotides matching TRBD1. After removal of 7 bases from V and 9 bases from J, the junction contained 8 bases not matched to a gene. CDR1 is MDHEN and CDR2 is SYDVKM in the germline V gene. The CDR3 totals 12 residues. CDR3 sequence reads: CASTWTGFGQYF. The CDR3 nucleotides are TGTGCCAGCACCTGGACAGGGTTTGGGCAGTACTTC. Supplemented by reference TRBV28 and TRBJ2-7, the full variable domain reads DVKVTQSSRYLVKRTGEKVFLECVQDMDHENMFWYRQDPGLGLRLIYFSYDVKMKEKGDIPEGYSVSREKKERFSLILESASTNQTSMYLCASTWTGFGQYFGPGTRLTVT.

This clone has a single count. The genes are TRBV2 and TRBJ1-2; D possibly corresponds to TRBD1 (5 bases). This CDR3 is built from 14 residues. Trimming left V 2 bases short and J 8 bases short, with 15 bases between. The V gene's germline CDR1 is SNHLY and CDR2 FYNNEI. CDR3 DNA sequence: TGTGCCAGCAGTGAACTCGAGGGGTCCTGGGGCTACACCTTC. Translating it yields CASSELEGSWGYTF.

DNA for the CDR3: TGTGCCAGCAGCACGAGACAGGGCCCCAGGCGGGGCGGCTACACCTTC. Translated: CASSTRQGPRRGGYTF. This chain joins TRBV7-2 and TRBJ1-2; 7 bases are shared with TRBD1. The length of the CDR3 is 16 residues. CDR1 SGHTA and CDR2 FQGNSA come from the germline V gene. The V gene end was trimmed by 5 bases and the J gene end by 8 bases; junction bases not matched to a gene: 17.

The chain carries TRBV24-1 and TRBJ2-2; D is tentatively TRBD1 or TRBD2 (5 bases each). CDR1 KGHDR and CDR2 SFDVKD come from the germline V gene. The CDR3 is made up of 12 amino acids. Trimming stripped 6 bases from V and 6 bases from J, with 7 bases between. CDR3 protein: CATSLGPGELFF. CDR3 coding DNA: TGTGCCACCAGTTTGGGACCCGGGGAGCTGTTTTTT.

On this clone: The junction and the germline gene differ at one end; a read error may be behind it. J is TRBJ2-1 and V is TRBV24-1; a weak D match, TRBD2 (6 bases). Germline CDR1 is KGHDR and CDR2 is SFDVKD. The CDR3 has 12 amino acids. CDR3 bases: TGTGCCACCAGTGATTGGGGAGGCGCCCGGATCTTC. It codes for CATSDWGGARIF.

CDR3 region: CASSRQPNTGELFF. For the CDR3, the DNA is TGTGCCAGCAGCCGCCAGCCGAACACCGGGGAGCTGTTTTTT. The chain is built from TRBV6-5 and TRBJ2-2, with unresolved D. With 6 bases removed from V and 0 bases from J, the gap between germline ends came to 8 bases. This CDR3 has 14 amino acids. Per the germline V gene, CDR1 is MNHEY and CDR2 is SVGAGI.

CDR3 coding DNA: TGTGCCAGCAGTTTTGGGGGGATAATCTCCAATCAGCCCCAGCATTTT. This gives the protein CASSFGGIISNQPQHF. The V call is TRBV28, the J call TRBJ1-5; D is possibly TRBD1 (5 bases). CDR1 and CDR2 (germline): MDHEN, SYDVKM. The CDR3 consists of 16 residues. V was pared by 3 bases and J by 3 bases, with 15 bases between.

This clone was recorded only once. The chain combines TRBV6-5 with TRBJ1-5; 8 bases match TRBD1. This CDR3 region has 15 residues. Germline CDR1 MNHEY, CDR2 SVGAGI. V lost 8 bases to trimming and J lost 5 bases; unmatched junction nucleotides: 11. The CDR3 sequence: CASGRLDRVDQPQHF. CDR3 sequence (DNA): TGTGCCAGCGGAAGACTGGACAGGGTAGATCAGCCCCAGCATTTT.

This chain links TRBV7-2 with TRBJ2-7, with a weak D call TRBD1 (5 bases). Trimming took 2 bases from V and 6 from J, leaving 14 bases between them. Germline V gene sequence: CDR1 SGHTA, CDR2 FQGNSA. The CDR3 is 14 amino acids. The CDR3 sequence: CASSLQGRSGEQYF. CDR3 coding DNA: TGTGCCAGCAGCTTACAGGGTAGGTCCGGCGAGCAGTACTTC.

The chain employs TRBV7-2 and TRBJ2-1, with no clear D. Deletions cut 5 bases from V and 7 bases from J, with 15 bases between. CDR3 length: 14 amino acids. Germline V CDR1 and CDR2: SGHTA, FQGNSA. Written as DNA, the CDR3 is TGTGCCAGCAGCCCCTATTTATCAGCGAATGAGCAGTTCTTC. This gives the protein CASSPYLSANEQFF.

The chain has TRBV2 and TRBJ2-2; 8 positions agree with TRBD1. With V trimmed by 2 bases and J by 0 bases, 2 bases remained unmatched. This CDR3 is 16 amino acids long. CDR1 and CDR2 from the germline V gene are SNHLY and FYNNEI. The CDR3 DNA is TGTGCCAGCAGTGAACAGGGGGCCCCGAACACCGGGGAGCTGTTTTTT. This encodes CASSEQGAPNTGELFF.

V is TRBV5-1 and J is TRBJ2-1, with 7 bases aligning to TRBD2. CDR3 length: 15 residues. V lost 4 bases to trimming and J lost 2 bases; unmatched junction nucleotides: 6. Germline values: CDR1 SGHRS, CDR2 YFSETQ. The CDR3 here is CASSHAAGPYNEQFF. The DNA of the CDR3 is TGCGCCAGCAGCCACGCAGCGGGGCCCTACAATGAGCAGTTCTTC.